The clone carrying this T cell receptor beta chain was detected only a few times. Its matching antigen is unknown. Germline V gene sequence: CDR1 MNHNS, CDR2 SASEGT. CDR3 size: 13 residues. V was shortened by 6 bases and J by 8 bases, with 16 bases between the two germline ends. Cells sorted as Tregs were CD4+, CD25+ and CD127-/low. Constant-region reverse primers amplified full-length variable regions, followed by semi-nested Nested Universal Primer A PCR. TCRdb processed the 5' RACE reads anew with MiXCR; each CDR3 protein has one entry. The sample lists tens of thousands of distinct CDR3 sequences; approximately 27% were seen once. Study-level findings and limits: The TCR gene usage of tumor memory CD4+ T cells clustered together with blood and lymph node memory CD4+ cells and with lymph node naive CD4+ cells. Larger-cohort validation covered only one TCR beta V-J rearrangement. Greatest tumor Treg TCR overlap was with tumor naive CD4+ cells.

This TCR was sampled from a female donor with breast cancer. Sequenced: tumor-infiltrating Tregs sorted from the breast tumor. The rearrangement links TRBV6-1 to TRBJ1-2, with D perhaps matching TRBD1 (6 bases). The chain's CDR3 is CASRQGFEEGYTF. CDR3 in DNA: TGTGCCAGCAGACAGGGATTCGAAGAGGGCTACACCTTC.